Listed below are T cell receptor beta chains from one sample, sequenced in a study of blood T cell repertoires in COVID-19. Assay used: immunoSEQ multiplex PCR; TCRdb lists only in-frame clones, some missing. The repertoire consists of about 350,000 clones, with about 90% occurring once and the leading ten covering roughly 0.94%. The sample taken for sequencing was PBMCs or T cells enriched from blood (not recorded which). Receptors were obtained from a woman aged 30 to 39 who had recovered from COVID-19. Each CDR3 is given with its conserved first and last residue. The D gene is left open where the match is weak. Not all rows give a size; the values are once, few, many and, for expanded clones, a class.

TRBV19	-	15	-	TRBJ1-4	CASTSPGRSNEKLFF	TGTGCCAGTACTAGCCCGGGGAGGTCTAATGAAAAACTGTTTTTT
TRBV21-1	-	14	-	TRBJ2-1	CASSKGQGYNEQFF	TGTGCCAGCAGCAAAGGTCAGGGGTACAATGAGCAGTTCTTC
TRBV27	-	13	-	TRBJ2-7	CASSLYLRGQQYF	TGTGCCAGCAGTTTATATCTCAGGGGACAGCAGTACTTC
TRBV19	-	14	TRBD1	TRBJ1-2	CASSPGQGTYGYTF	TGTGCCAGTAGTCCGGGACAGGGGACCTATGGCTACACCTTC
TRBV24-1	-	15	TRBD2	TRBJ2-3	CATSDFGLAGATQYF	TGTGCCACCAGTGATTTTGGACTAGCGGGGGCTACGCAGTATTTT
TRBV5-1	-	15	-	TRBJ1-4	CASSGQAATNEKLFF	TGCGCCAGCAGCGGGCAGGCTGCAACTAATGAAAAACTGTTTTTT
TRBV4-1	-	18	TRBD2	TRBJ2-3	CASSQDQRGGPTTDTQYF	TGCGCCAGCAGCCAAGATCAGCGGGGGGGCCCCACCACAGATACGCAGTATTTT
TRBV19	-	13	-	TRBJ1-4	CASNSGTNEKLFF	TGTGCCAGTAATTCCGGGACTAATGAAAAACTGTTTTTT
TRBV7-6	-	14	TRBD1	TRBJ2-7	CASSLEDRAYEQYF	TGTGCCAGCAGCTTAGAAGACAGGGCCTACGAGCAGTACTTC
TRBV7-9	-	16	TRBD2	TRBJ2-1	CASTPPLAGGGNEQFF	TGTGCCAGCACCCCCCCCCTAGCGGGGGGAGGCAATGAGCAGTTCTTC
TRBV5-6	-	14	TRBD1	TRBJ2-7	CASSLGDRADEQYF	TGTGCCAGCAGCTTGGGGGACAGGGCCGACGAGCAGTACTTC
TRBV10-3	-	17	-	TRBJ2-3	CAISRHSGAAETDTQYF	TGTGCCATCAGTCGACATAGTGGGGCGGCAGAAACAGATACGCAGTATTTT
TRBV4-1	few	14	TRBD1	TRBJ1-4	CASSQEQGNEKLFF	TGCGCCAGCAGCCAAGAACAGGGGAATGAAAAACTGTTTTTT
TRBV29-1	-	10	-	TRBJ1-2	CSVQEDGYTF	TGCAGCGTTCAGGAGGATGGCTACACCTTC
TRBV13	-	15	TRBD1	TRBJ1-4	CASSLLEQGDEKLFF	TGTGCCAGCAGCTTATTAGAGCAGGGGGATGAAAAACTGTTTTTT
TRBV18	-	13	-	TRBJ1-6	CASSLYNNSPLHF	TGTGCCAGCTCCCTATATAATAATTCACCCCTCCACTTT
TRBV24-1	once	13	-	TRBJ1-2	CATSDSRDYGYTF	TGTGCCACCAGTGACTCCCGGGACTATGGCTACACCTTC
TRBV7-8	-	19	TRBD2	TRBJ2-4	CASSPRTSGGIKAKNIQYF	TGTGCCAGCAGCCCGCGGACTAGCGGGGGAATAAAAGCCAAAAACATTCAGTACTTC
TRBV7-2	once	14	-	TRBJ2-7	CASTNGGGLYEQYF	TGTGCCAGCACCAACGGTGGGGGCTTATACGAGCAGTACTTC
TRBV6-1	-	13	-	TRBJ1-1	CASSEFEGLEAFF	TGTGCCAGCAGTGAATTCGAGGGACTTGAAGCTTTCTTT
TRBV20-1	-	14	-	TRBJ1-5	CSASRGNSNQPQHF	TGCAGTGCTAGTCGCGGAAATAGCAATCAGCCCCAGCATTTT
TRBV11-2	-	15	-	TRBJ1-3	CASSLQQGSGNTIYF	TGTGCCAGCAGCTTGCAGCAGGGGTCGGGAAACACCATATATTTT
TRBV28	-	14	-	TRBJ1-2	CASSLGAGNYGYTF	TGTGCCAGCAGTTTGGGGGCAGGGAACTATGGCTACACCTTC
TRBV27	few	13	TRBD2	TRBJ2-7	CASRSGTSYEQYF	TGTGCCAGCAGGAGCGGGACCTCCTACGAGCAGTACTTC
TRBV7-2	-	14	-	TRBJ2-7	CASSTRDSTYEQYF	TGTGCCAGCAGCACGCGGGACAGTACCTACGAGCAGTACTTC
TRBV7-8	-	16	-	TRBJ1-1	CASSSPIGTLNTEAFF	TGTGCCAGCAGCTCGCCGATAGGGACATTGAACACTGAAGCTTTCTTT
TRBV18	-	14	-	TRBJ1-5	CASSPEQGNQPQHF	TGTGCCAGCTCACCCGAGCAGGGAAATCAGCCCCAGCATTTT
TRBV9	-	13	-	TRBJ1-1	CASSVRGATEAFF	TGTGCCAGCAGCGTACGGGGGGCCACTGAAGCTTTCTTT
TRBV6-5	-	13	-	TRBJ1-1	CASSYSTVSEAFF	TGTGCCAGCAGTTACTCGACAGTTTCTGAAGCTTTCTTT
TRBV19	-	16	-	TRBJ2-1	CASSIGAGPLNNEQFF	TGTGCCAGTAGTATAGGCGCGGGCCCCCTCAACAATGAGCAGTTCTTC
TRBV7-9	-	15	TRBD1	TRBJ1-1	CASGPPDRASTEAFF	TGTGCCAGCGGACCACCCGACAGGGCAAGCACTGAAGCTTTCTTT
TRBV28	-	16	TRBD1	TRBJ1-5	CASSLSGTGFNQPQHF	TGTGCCAGCAGTTTATCAGGGACAGGCTTCAATCAGCCCCAGCATTTT
TRBV29-1	-	15	TRBD1	TRBJ1-1	CSVMKGARRNTEAFF	TGCAGCGTCATGAAGGGGGCGCGTAGGAACACTGAAGCTTTCTTT
TRBV6-1	-	16	TRBD1	TRBJ1-2	CASSDPPGQGLYGYTF	TGTGCCAGCAGTGACCCTCCGGGACAGGGCCTCTATGGCTACACCTTC
TRBV9	few	16	TRBD2	TRBJ2-3	CASSANSGGAGDTQYF	TGTGCCAGCAGCGCTAATAGCGGGGGGGCCGGGGATACGCAGTATTTT
TRBV7-6	-	16	-	TRBJ1-6	CASSLVVGGKGSPLHF	TGTGCCAGCAGCTTAGTTGTGGGAGGAAAAGGGTCACCCCTCCACTTT
TRBV2	few	14	-	TRBJ1-5	CASSDRASNQPQHF	TGTGCCAGCAGTGACAGGGCTAGCAATCAGCCCCAGCATTTT
TRBV27	-	12	TRBD1	TRBJ1-2	CAIPPTGYGYTF	TGTGCCATTCCGCCGACAGGGTATGGCTACACCTTC
TRBV6-5	-	14	-	TRBJ2-5	CASSYSPGQETQYF	TGTGCCAGCAGTTACTCCCCCGGCCAAGAGACCCAGTACTTC
TRBV19	-	13	TRBD1	TRBJ1-2	CASSRQGSDGYTF	TGTGCCAGTAGTAGACAGGGATCGGATGGCTACACCTTC
TRBV6-5	-	14	-	TRBJ2-5	CASSEDPGLRIQYF	TGTGCCAGCAGCGAGGATCCGGGACTTAGGATTCAGTACTTC
TRBV2	-	14	-	TRBJ1-5	CASSEVAGRQPQHF	TGTGCCAGCAGTGAAGTGGCAGGGCGTCAGCCCCAGCATTTT
TRBV27	-	14	-	TRBJ1-1	CASSPSGINTEAFF	TGTGCCAGCAGCCCCTCAGGGATTAACACTGAAGCTTTCTTT
TRBV28	-	11	-	TRBJ1-2	CASTMYYGYTF	TGTGCCAGCACCATGTACTATGGCTACACCTTC
TRBV6-2/TRBV6-3	-	13	-	TRBJ2-7	CASSWSPTNEQYF	TGTGCCAGCAGTTGGAGCCCAACTAACGAGCAGTACTTC
TRBV18	-	13	-	TRBJ2-7	CASSPPSSYEQYF	TGTGCCAGCTCACCACCGTCCAGCTACGAGCAGTACTTC
TRBV19	-	15	TRBD1	TRBJ1-1	CASTPRTTGKGEAFF	TGTGCCAGTACCCCCCGAACGACAGGGAAGGGGGAAGCTTTCTTT
TRBV7-9	-	14	TRBD1	TRBJ2-7	CASSGPGQGLEQYF	TGTGCCAGCAGCGGGCCGGGACAGGGTCTCGAGCAGTACTTC
TRBV28	-	14	-	TRBJ2-5	CASSRPGSGETQYF	TGTGCCAGCAGTCGCCCCGGGAGTGGGGAGACCCAGTACTTC
TRBV7-9	-	16	TRBD2	TRBJ2-3	CASSLGTSRLADTQYF	TGTGCCAGCAGCTTGGGGACTAGCAGGTTGGCAGATACGCAGTATTTT
TRBV19	-	19	-	TRBJ1-2	CASSPGAVGHPKSGYGYTF	TGTGCCAGTAGTCCCGGGGCGGTGGGACACCCCAAGTCTGGGTATGGCTACACCTTC
TRBV27	-	15	TRBD1	TRBJ1-1	CASSNKQGMRTEAFF	TGTGCCAGCAGTAACAAACAGGGGATGCGGACTGAAGCTTTCTTT
TRBV6-5	once	15	-	TRBJ1-4	CASSYSDGGNEKLFF	TGTGCCAGCAGTTACTCCGACGGAGGGAATGAAAAACTGTTTTTT
TRBV12-3/TRBV12-4	-	11	TRBD2	TRBJ2-3	CASRGLAGVYF	TGTGCCAGCAGGGGGCTAGCGGGGGTGTATTTT
TRBV9	-	16	TRBD1	TRBJ1-4	CASSGGTGRANEKLFF	TGTGCCAGCAGCGGAGGGACAGGGAGGGCTAATGAAAAACTGTTTTTT
TRBV19	-	15	-	TRBJ2-3	CASSISGPGTDTQYF	TGTGCCAGTAGTATTAGCGGCCCGGGGACAGATACGCAGTATTTT
TRBV19	-	16	-	TRBJ2-5	CASSMIFQGSQETQYF	TGTGCCAGTAGTATGATTTTTCAGGGTTCCCAAGAGACCCAGTACTTC